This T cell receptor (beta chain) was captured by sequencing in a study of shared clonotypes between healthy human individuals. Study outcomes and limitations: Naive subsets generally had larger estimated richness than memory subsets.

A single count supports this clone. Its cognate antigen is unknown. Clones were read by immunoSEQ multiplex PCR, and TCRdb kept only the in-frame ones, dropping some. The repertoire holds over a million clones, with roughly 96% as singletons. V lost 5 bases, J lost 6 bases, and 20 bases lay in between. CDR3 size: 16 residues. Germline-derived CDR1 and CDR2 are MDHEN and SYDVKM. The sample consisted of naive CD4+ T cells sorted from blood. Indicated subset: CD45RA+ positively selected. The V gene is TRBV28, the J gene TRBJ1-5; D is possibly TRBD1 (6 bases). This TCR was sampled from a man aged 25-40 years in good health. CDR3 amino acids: CASSPQAGAGGQPQHF. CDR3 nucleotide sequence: TGTGCCAGCAGTCCCCAGGCAGGGGCCGGGGGTCAGCCCCAGCATTTT.